The rows below give T cell receptor beta chains drawn from one sample of a study of metastatic and nonmetastatic thyroid tumors. TCRdb re-called the PCR reads with MiXCR. The sample lists some 69,000 clones; more than 13% were seen once. Material for sequencing was blood. The receptors originated from a male donor with papillary thyroid cancer or a benign thyroid nodule (not recorded which). Some clones in this sample may be carry-over from other donors' samples. The CDR3 runs from the conserved cysteine through the conserved F or W. Fields, in order: CDR3 length, V gene, D gene, clone size, J gene, CDR3 protein, CDR3 DNA. The D gene is left open where the match is weak. Clone size is not always given. Where it is, it says once, few, many or a class for expanded clones.

16,TRBV7-9,.,many,TRBJ2-2,CASSYSGGSNTGELFF,TGTGCCAGCAGCTACTCCGGGGGATCGAACACCGGGGAGCTGTTTTTT
14,TRBV18,TRBD1,many,TRBJ1-1,CASSGGTANPEAFF,TGTGCCAGCTCAGGAGGGACAGCCAACCCTGAAGCTTTCTTT
15,TRBV28,TRBD2,many,TRBJ2-1,CASSSSGSGLNEQFF,TGTGCCAGCAGTTCCAGCGGGAGTGGTTTGAATGAGCAGTTCTTC
15,TRBV19,TRBD2,many,TRBJ2-1,CASSTTSGSLDQQFF,TGTGCCAGTAGTACTACTAGCGGGAGTTTGGATCAGCAGTTCTTC
16,TRBV18,.,many,TRBJ1-3,CASSPIQQRSGNTIYF,TGTGCCAGCTCACCAATTCAACAAAGATCCGGAAACACCATATATTTT
15,TRBV14,TRBD2,many,TRBJ2-1,CASSLVAGVWNEQFF,TGTGCCAGCAGCCTTGTAGCGGGAGTATGGAATGAGCAGTTCTTC
13,TRBV20-1,.,many,TRBJ2-3,CSAMTASTDTQYF,TGCAGTGCTATGACGGCTAGCACAGATACGCAGTATTTT
18,TRBV10-1,TRBD1,many,TRBJ2-2,CASSESLGTGAISGELFF,TGCGCCAGCAGTGAGTCCCTTGGGACAGGGGCAATTTCCGGGGAGCTGTTTTTT
13,TRBV16,.,many,TRBJ1-1,CASSQTTNTEAFF,TGTGCCAGCAGCCAAACAACGAACACTGAAGCTTTCTTT
14,TRBV7-2,.,many,TRBJ1-5,CASSEYVSNQPQHF,TGTGCCAGCAGCGAATACGTGTCGAATCAGCCCCAGCATTTT
14,TRBV12-3/TRBV12-4,.,many,TRBJ2-1,CASSLQGARNEQFF,TGTGCCAGCAGTTTACAAGGGGCTCGGAATGAGCAGTTCTTC
15,TRBV28,.,.,TRBJ1-2,CASSFYPVGDYGYTF,TGTGCCAGCAGTTTTTATCCCGTGGGCGACTATGGCTACACCTTC
17,TRBV6-5,.,many,TRBJ1-6,CASSYSPGPLDNSPLHF,TGTGCCAGCAGTTACTCGCCAGGGCCTTTAGATAATTCACCCCTCCACTTT
15,TRBV12-3/TRBV12-4,.,many,TRBJ2-5,CASSLNNGQQETQYF,TGTGCCAGCAGTTTAAACAACGGACAGCAAGAGACCCAGTACTTC
14,TRBV6-1,.,few,TRBJ2-1,CASSAGQQYNEQFF,TGTGCCAGCAGCGCCGGACAACAATACAATGAGCAGTTCTTC
13,TRBV7-2,TRBD2,.,TRBJ2-2,CASSLRSRGEMFF,TGTGCCAGCAGCTTGCGGAGTCGGGGGGAGATGTTTTTT
15,TRBV20-1,.,many,TRBJ1-6,CSAPPVTGYNSPLHF,TGCAGTGCCCCTCCGGTGACAGGCTATAATTCACCCCTCCACTTT
18,TRBV19,TRBD2,many,TRBJ2-2,CASSGTLGLAGGSGELFF,TGTGCCAGTAGTGGAACACTCGGACTAGCGGGTGGTTCCGGGGAGCTGTTTTTT
14,TRBV19,TRBD2,few,TRBJ2-1,CASSMELAENEQFF,TGTGCCAGTAGTATGGAACTAGCGGAAAATGAGCAGTTCTTC
18,TRBV6-5,TRBD2,.,TRBJ2-4,CASSSKPGLAGLQNIQYF,TGTGCCAGCAGTTCCAAACCGGGACTAGCGGGACTCCAGAACATTCAGTACTTC
15,TRBV27,TRBD1,many,TRBJ1-6,CASRNEGTARSPLHF,TGTGCCAGCAGGAACGAGGGGACAGCCCGATCACCCCTCCACTTT
14,TRBV27,TRBD2,many,TRBJ2-5,CASRYSGNQETQYF,TGTGCCAGTCGGTATAGCGGGAACCAAGAGACCCAGTACTTC
14,TRBV7-2,.,.,TRBJ1-6,CASSAMEDPSPLHF,TGTGCCAGCAGCGCAATGGAGGACCCTTCACCCCTCCACTTT
17,TRBV30,.,.,TRBJ2-3,CAWSVPGLLGGTDTQYF,TGTGCCTGGAGTGTTCCAGGCCTACTTGGGGGCACAGATACGCAGTATTTT
14,TRBV9,.,many,TRBJ2-5,CASSVGDHQETQYF,TGTGCCAGCAGCGTCGGGGACCATCAAGAGACCCAGTACTTC
16,TRBV6-1,.,.,TRBJ2-1,CASIEFPTMGLWEQFF,TGTGCCAGCATCGAATTTCCAACCATGGGGCTATGGGAGCAGTTCTTC
15,TRBV2,TRBD1,few,TRBJ1-2,CASSVQGARGYGYTF,TGTGCCAGCAGTGTCCAGGGGGCGCGTGGCTATGGCTACACCTTC
16,TRBV7-7,TRBD2,many,TRBJ2-2,CASSLTAGANTGELFF,TGTGCTAGCAGCTTAACAGCGGGAGCGAACACCGGGGAGCTGTTTTTT
12,TRBV28,.,few,TRBJ2-7,CASRFDGYEQYF,TGTGCCAGCCGATTCGATGGCTACGAGCAGTACTTC
14,TRBV30,TRBD1,few,TRBJ1-2,CAWQGASTNHGYTF,TGTGCCTGGCAGGGGGCATCCACTAACCATGGCTACACCTTC
15,TRBV6-5,.,.,TRBJ1-2,CASSYLGAYSYGYTF,TGTGCCAGCAGTTATCTCGGGGCATATTCCTATGGCTACACCTTC
18,TRBV11-2,.,.,TRBJ2-7,CASSLGAGRRGGFYEQYF,TGTGCCAGCAGCTTAGGGGCGGGCCGGAGGGGCGGATTCTACGAGCAGTACTTC
13,TRBV25-1,TRBD1,.,TRBJ1-1,CASSAWTGVEAFF,TGTGCCAGCAGTGCCTGGACAGGAGTCGAAGCTTTCTTT
14,TRBV27,.,.,TRBJ1-6,CASSFGRYNSPLHF,TGTGCCAGCAGTTTTGGGAGGTATAATTCACCCCTCCACTTT
17,TRBV6-8,TRBD1,many,TRBJ2-6,CASGPGTGASGANVLTF,TGTGCCAGCGGCCCCGGGACAGGGGCCTCTGGGGCCAACGTCCTGACTTTC
16,TRBV20-1,TRBD2,many,TRBJ2-6,CSARGGRGSGANVLTF,TGCAGTGCTAGGGGCGGGAGGGGCTCTGGGGCCAACGTCCTGACTTTC
15,TRBV5-1,TRBD1,many,TRBJ1-2,CASSVSGGMYYGYTF,TGCGCCAGCAGTGTCTCAGGGGGCATGTACTATGGCTACACCTTC
11,TRBV11-2,.,.,TRBJ2-7,CASSLLYEQYF,TGTGCCAGCAGCCTCCTTTACGAGCAGTACTTC
15,TRBV5-4,.,many,TRBJ2-1,CASSLEGGTYNEQFF,TGTGCCAGCAGCTTGGAGGGGGGCACCTACAATGAGCAGTTCTTC
13,TRBV6-2/TRBV6-3,.,many,TRBJ1-2,CASSASGDYGYTF,TGTGCCAGCAGTGCCTCAGGGGACTATGGCTACACCTTC